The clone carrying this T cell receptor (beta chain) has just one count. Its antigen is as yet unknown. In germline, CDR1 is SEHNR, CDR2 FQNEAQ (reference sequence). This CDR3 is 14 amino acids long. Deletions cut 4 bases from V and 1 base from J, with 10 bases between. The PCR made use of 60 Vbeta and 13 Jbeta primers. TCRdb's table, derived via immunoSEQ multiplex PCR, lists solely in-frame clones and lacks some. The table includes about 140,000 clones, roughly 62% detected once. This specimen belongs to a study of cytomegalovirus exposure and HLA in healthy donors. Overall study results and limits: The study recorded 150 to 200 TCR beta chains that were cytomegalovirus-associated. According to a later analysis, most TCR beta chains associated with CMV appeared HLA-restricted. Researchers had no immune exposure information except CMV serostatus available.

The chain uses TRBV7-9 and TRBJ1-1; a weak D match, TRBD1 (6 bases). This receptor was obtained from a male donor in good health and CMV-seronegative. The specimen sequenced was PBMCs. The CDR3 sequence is CASSSPTGNTEAFF. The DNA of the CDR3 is TGTGCCAGCAGCTCACCGACAGGGAACACTGAAGCTTTCTTT.